The 24 T cell receptor beta chains presented below share a single source sample, sequenced in a study of T cell clones after liver transplantation. Data came from immunoSEQ multiplex PCR; TCRdb stores just in-frame clones and leaves some out. The table has about 100,000 clones, around 86% seen once. Specimen: CD4+ T cells from blood, collected before liver transplant. The origin of the receptors is a human donor who received a liver transplant.

This clone has more than one count but fewer than ten. CDR3 coding DNA: TGTGCCAGCAGTCCGACAAGAACCTACGAGCAGTACTTC. It specifies CASSPTRTYEQYF. The chain couples TRBV6-5 to TRBJ2-7; D is uncertain. CDR1 is MNHEY and CDR2 is SVGAGI in the germline V gene. V shed 5 bases and J shed 2 bases, with 10 bases lying between them. The CDR3 totals 13 residues.

V and J are TRBV11-1 and TRBJ2-1; weak D call: TRBD2 (6 bases). The V and J ends lost 5 bases and 6 bases respectively, with 20 bases between them. Germline V gene lookup returns CDR1 SGHAT and CDR2 FQDESV (reference sequence). The CDR3 has 16 residues. This CDR3 reads CASSRGGGGIRNEQFF. CDR3 coding DNA: TGTGCCAGCAGCCGGGGTGGGGGAGGTATCCGCAATGAGCAGTTCTTC.

A single count supports this clone. V usage is TRBV19 and J usage is TRBJ2-2; TRBD2 aligns across 8 bases. Germline V gives CDR1 LNHDA, CDR2 SQIVND (reference sequence). The V gene end was trimmed by 6 bases and the J gene end by 9 bases; junction bases not matched to a gene: 9. The CDR3 runs 14 residues. This chain's CDR3 is CASSERERRRELFF. The CDR3 DNA follows: TGTGCCAGTAGCGAGCGGGAGAGACGGAGGGAGCTGTTTTTT.

This clone was counted only a few times. The rearrangement links TRBV29-1 to TRBJ2-7; 7 positions agree with TRBD1. This CDR3 has 15 residues. In germline, CDR1 is SQVTM, CDR2 ANQGSEA. V trimming: 5 bases; J trimming: 0 bases; junction bases outside the gene matches: 10. The CDR3 bases are TGCAGCGTTCATGTCCCGGGACAGAGCTCCTACGAGCAGTACTTC. This codes for CSVHVPGQSSYEQYF.

This clone was found a few times. The chain is built from TRBV5-5 and TRBJ2-1, with 8 bases lining up with TRBD1. The germline CDR1 and CDR2 sequences are SGHKS and YYEKEE (reference sequence). The CDR3 length is 16 residues. V was pared by 3 bases and J by 3 bases, with 8 bases of the junction left unmatched. The CDR3 reads CASSSTTGAVYNEQFF. Here the CDR3 DNA reads TGTGCCAGCAGCTCCACGACAGGGGCTGTCTACAATGAGCAGTTCTTC.

The V call is TRBV12-5, the J call TRBJ2-1, with a weak D call TRBD1 (6 bases). The CDR3 sequence is 15 residues long. Germline CDR1 is LGHNT and CDR2 is FRNRAP. The ends were cut back, 4 bases at V and 5 bases at J, with 15 bases in the middle. CDR3 sequence (DNA): TGTGCTAGTGGTTCTTCCGGACAGTGGGACAATGAGCAGTTCTTC. Translated, it gives CASGSSGQWDNEQFF.

The chain employs TRBV5-8 and TRBJ1-2; D remains unclear. Germline CDR1 and CDR2: SGHTS and YDEGEE. The V and J ends lost 2 bases and 4 bases respectively, with 15 bases between them. The CDR3 runs to 15 residues. CDR3 loop: CASSLSRSFGYGYTF. CDR3 sequence (DNA): TGTGCCAGCAGCTTAAGTCGCAGTTTTGGCTATGGCTACACCTTC.

As concerns this clone: At one of its ends the junction is not consistent with the germline gene, which may arise from a read error. This chain uses TRBV4-1 with TRBJ2-7; D might be TRBD1 or TRBD2, each matching 7 bases. The V gene's germline CDR1 is MGHRA and CDR2 YSYEKL. The CDR3 length is 15 residues. CDR3 coding DNA: TGCGCCAGCAGCCCCCAGGGGGGCCCCGCGGGGGAGCAGTGCTTC. This translates into CASSPQGGPAGEQCF.

CDR3 DNA: TGTGCCAGCAGGTCCCAGCGTGGGAACACTGAAGCTTTCTTT. Its protein is CASRSQRGNTEAFF. This sequence joins TRBV6-1 and TRBJ1-1; the D is unclear. V was cut by 6 bases and J by 1 base, with 12 bases left in between. Per the germline V gene, CDR1 is MNHNS and CDR2 is SASEGT. This CDR3 has 14 amino acids.

This clone came up a few times. This chain connects TRBV4-1 to TRBJ1-1; a possible D gene is TRBD1 (6 bases). There are 14 residues in the CDR3. V lost 3 bases and J lost 7, with 15 bases in between. Germline V gene sequence: CDR1 MGHRA, CDR2 YSYEKL. The CDR3 region is CASSHMTGPREAFF. The CDR3 DNA reads TGCGCCAGCAGCCACATGACAGGCCCCCGTGAAGCTTTCTTT.

This rearrangement joins TRBV7-3 to TRBJ2-6; unclear D gene. The V end was cut by 8 bases, the J end by 0 bases, with 5 bases between. Germline V gene data show CDR1 as SGHTA and CDR2 as FQGTGA. CDR3 length: 13 amino acids. Written as DNA, the CDR3 is TGTGCCAGCGGGAACTCTGGGGCCAACGTCCTGACTTTC. Its translation is CASGNSGANVLTF.

CDR3 protein: CASSLRRGGTDTQYF. The CDR3 DNA is TGTGCCAGCAGCTTGAGGCGGGGGGGCACAGATACGCAGTATTTT. The V gene is TRBV7-2, the J gene TRBJ2-3, with 8 positions matching TRBD2. Trimming cost V 3 bases and J 1 base; bases outside gene matches: 3. CDR1 SGHTA and CDR2 FQGNSA come from the germline V gene. This CDR3 is built from 15 residues.

This clone was picked up one time. The chain combines TRBV7-9 with TRBJ2-7, with TRBD2 identical over 12 bases. J gave up 3 bases and V 2 bases, and 11 bases lay outside the gene matches. The CDR3 spans 18 residues. Per germline, CDR1 SEHNR and CDR2 FQNEAQ (reference sequence). CDR3 protein: CASSLNPRTSGKNYEQYF. The CDR3 nucleotides are TGTGCCAGCAGCTTAAACCCTCGGACTAGCGGGAAAAACTACGAGCAGTACTTC.

The chain uses TRBV11-2 and TRBJ2-5; 11 positions match TRBD2. This CDR3 has 16 amino acids. V trimming: 1 base; J trimming: 5 bases; junction bases outside the gene matches: 6. Germline V CDR1 and CDR2: SGHAT, FQNNGV. This chain's CDR3 is CASSLVSGRAGETQYF. The DNA of the CDR3 is TGTGCCAGCAGCTTAGTTAGCGGGAGGGCCGGGGAGACCCAGTACTTC.

This chain links TRBV4-3 with TRBJ2-3; TRBD1 is a possible D gene (5 bases). The length of the CDR3 is 16 residues. Germline V gene lookup returns CDR1 LGHNA and CDR2 YSLEER. Trimming removed 0 bases at V and 0 bases at J, with 10 bases between. Here the CDR3 reads CASSQEGRASTDTQYF. The CDR3 DNA follows: TGCGCCAGCAGCCAAGAGGGCAGGGCTAGCACAGATACGCAGTATTTT.

The chain has TRBV11-2 and TRBJ2-1; D might be TRBD2 (7 bases). The germline gives CDR1 SGHAT, CDR2 FQNNGV. V was trimmed by 7 bases and J by 2 bases, leaving 18 bases between them. The CDR3 is 16 amino acids. Here the CDR3 DNA reads TGTGCCAGCAACCTCCGCCCGGGGGGCCCCTACAATGAGCAGTTCTTC. Protein product: CASNLRPGGPYNEQFF. Combining the CDR3 with reference TRBV11-2 and TRBJ2-1 gives the whole variable domain EAGVAQSPRYKIIEKRQSVAFWCNPISGHATLYWYQQILGQGPKLLIQFQNNGVVDDSQLPKDRFSAERLKGVDSTLKIQPAKLEDSAVYLCASNLRPGGPYNEQFFGPGTRLTVL.

The chain combines TRBV5-1 with TRBJ2-7; TRBD1 is a possible D gene (7 bases). The CDR3 is 15 residues long. CDR1 and CDR2 from the germline V gene are SGHRS and YFSETQ. With 3 bases removed from V and 1 base from J, the gap between germline ends came to 14 bases. CDR3 amino acids: CASSSGGTESYEQYF. CDR3 sequence (DNA): TGCGCCAGCAGCTCGGGCGGGACAGAGTCCTACGAGCAGTACTTC.

V gene TRBV7-9 combines with J gene TRBJ2-3; TRBD2 aligns across 9 bases. This CDR3 spans 16 amino acids. V was pared by 5 bases and J by 3 bases, with 9 bases of the junction left unmatched. Per germline, CDR1 SEHNR and CDR2 FQNEAQ (reference sequence). CDR3 nucleotides: TGTGCCAGCAGCCTCCCAGCGGGGGGTAGGACAGATACGCAGTATTTT. It yields the protein CASSLPAGGRTDTQYF. Based on the CDR3 plus reference TRBV7-9 and TRBJ2-3, the full variable domain is DTGVSQNPRHKITKRGQNVTFRCDPISEHNRLYWYRQTLGQGPEFLTYFQNEAQLEKSRLLSDRFSAERPKGSFSTLEIQRTEQGDSAMYLCASSLPAGGRTDTQYFGPGTRLTVL.

A few counts support this clone. CDR3 DNA: TGTGCCAGTAGTGTCGTCAGCTCTGGAAACACCATATATTTT. Protein sequence: CASSVVSSGNTIYF. V and J are TRBV19 and TRBJ1-3; no reliable D call. With 5 bases removed from V and 0 bases from J, the gap between germline ends came to 8 bases. This CDR3 is 14 amino acids long. Per germline, CDR1 LNHDA and CDR2 SQIVND (reference sequence).

The chain recombines TRBV18 with TRBJ2-7, with 9 bases that match TRBD1. This CDR3 comprises 15 residues. Trimming cost V 1 base and J 5 bases; bases outside gene matches: 6. Germline loops: CDR1 KGHSH, CDR2 LQKENI. The CDR3 sequence is CASSPLGTGLDEQYF. DNA for the CDR3: TGTGCCAGCTCACCACTAGGGACAGGGCTCGACGAGCAGTACTTC.

V is TRBV6-5 and J is TRBJ2-1; possible D gene TRBD1, 5 bases. The germline gives CDR1 MNHEY, CDR2 SVGAGI. This CDR3 has 15 residues. The V end was cut by 2 bases, the J end by 7 bases, with 15 bases between. Here the CDR3 reads CASSYGGARANEQFF. The CDR3, as DNA: TGTGCCAGCAGTTACGGTGGCGCCAGGGCAAATGAGCAGTTCTTC.

The rearrangement uses TRBV7-3 and TRBJ1-4; TRBD1 matches at 10 bases. Trimming removed 1 base from V and 5 bases from J; junction bases left unmatched: 4. The CDR3 totals 16 residues. Germline CDR1 SGHTA, CDR2 FQGTGA. DNA for the CDR3: TGTGCCAGCAGCTTAATGCCGGGACAGGGGAATGAAAAACTGTTTTTT. Protein: CASSLMPGQGNEKLFF.

The table lists this clone with a few counts. This chain joins TRBV11-2 and TRBJ2-7, with 8 bases that match TRBD1. This CDR3 is built from 14 residues. The J segment lost 1 base and the V segment lost 5 bases, leaving 4 bases of the junction unmatched. CDR1 and CDR2 (germline): SGHAT, FQNNGV. The CDR3 coding sequence is TGTGCCAGCAGCGCCCGACAGGGGTCCTACGAGCAGTACTTC. Amino acids: CASSARQGSYEQYF.

The DNA of the CDR3 is TGTGCCAGCAGCTTATCCCTCCTTCGGGGGAGAAACACCGGGGAGCTGTTTTTT. Protein: CASSLSLLRGRNTGELFF. The V and J genes are TRBV7-3 and TRBJ2-2, with a tentative D call TRBD2 (6 bases). V was clipped by 2 bases and J by 2 bases, with 18 bases between them. Germline V lookup: CDR1 SGHTA, CDR2 FQGTGA. The CDR3 spans 18 residues.